Below, one T cell receptor (beta chain) is given with its context. This CDR3 has 14 amino acids. The germline V gene encodes CDR1 LGHDT and CDR2 YNNKEL (reference sequence). V was pared by 5 bases and J by 3 bases, with 13 bases between. These data belong to a study of identical twins. Via MiXCR, TCRdb re-called the 5' RACE reads, giving one row per CDR3 protein. The sample shows roughly 250,000 distinct CDR3 sequences, over 11% of them seen only once. The chain uses TRBV3-1 and TRBJ1-2, with D perhaps matching TRBD1 (6 bases). Specimen: memory (CD45RO+) T cells sorted from blood. This clonotype originated in a woman between 18 and 30 years old in good health. CDR3 sequence reads: CASSLGHLHYGYTF. The CDR3 DNA sequence: TGTGCCAGCAGCTTGGGACATCTCCACTATGGCTACACCTTC.